This T cell receptor (beta chain) was obtained from a study of human T cells and chemical hapten exposure. About the research overall: Patches with 0.01% DPC went on the upper back, and the tests were read at 6 days. Slight volume differences across pooled libraries mainly accounted for varying per-sample TCR yields. Regarding the study as a whole: TCRs at high frequency, those above 1 in 1000, did not change with DPC sensitization.

The time point: patch test 1, 2 weeks after DPC sensitization. Treatment reported: therapeutic diphenylcyclopropenone sensitization with weekly scalp DPC. As originally analysed: Counts of TCRs in each sample centred on a median of roughly 89,000 and extended from around 24,000 to 710,000. One entry per CDR3 protein results from TCRdb running MiXCR on the RACE reads. Clone size and V and J calls follow TCRdb, not the original study. The repertoire holds 380,000 or so distinct CDR3 sequences, with approximately 5% as singletons. This clonotype was recorded many times. Its target is unknown. This TCR was recovered from a woman between 50 and 59 years old with alopecia areata. Some clones in this sample may be carry-over from other donors' samples. The source material was whole blood, sampled in connection with sensitization to the hapten diphenylcyclopropenone (DPC).

CDR3 nucleotides: TGTGCCAGCAGCTACCGGCGGGAGGGCCAAGAGACCCAGTACTTC. Protein product: CASSYRREGQETQYF. The chain employs TRBV13 and TRBJ2-5; 9 nucleotides align to TRBD2. The trim removed 4 bases at V and 1 base at J, leaving 4 bases unmatched. The germline gives CDR1 PRHDT, CDR2 FYEKMQ (reference sequence). This CDR3 is built from 15 residues.